This TCR beta chain emerged from a study of T cells in Graves' hyperthyroidism and ophthalmopathy (dated by TCRdb to the late 2010s). Regarding the study in general: Peripheral blood samples were taken at the time of initial diagnosis, prior to any treatment. TCR V-J signatures able to tell the groups apart were searched for in a discovery cohort of around 95 patients, of whom about 40 had Graves' ophthalmopathy and roughly 59 had stable Graves' hyperthyroidism. After blood sampling, hyperthyroidism patients were treated with methimazole at a starting dose of 30 mg daily, and ophthalmopathy patients were treated with high-dose intravenous methylprednisolone. The study also compared thyroid tissue and blood T-cell repertoires from more than five Graves' hyperthyroidism patients. The approximately 100 discovery patients were divided at random into training and test sets in a 7:3 ratio. Whether ophthalmopathy could be predicted prospectively was tested in an independent validation cohort made up of under 20 hyperthyroidism patients plus 17 patients who later progressed to ophthalmopathy. TCR Vbeta CDR3 sequencing of 140 or so peripheral blood samples (fewer than 45 ophthalmopathy, around 80 hyperthyroidism and roughly 17 progressor patients) is reported in the paper.

The TCR beta CDR3 regions were amplified from the RNA transcripts. A first-round RT-PCR of the TCR CDR3 used the HTBI primer set with the Qiagen OneStep RT-PCR kit. The libraries were constructed in a second round of multiplex PCR and then size-selected and purified. Paired-end sequencing of the libraries was performed with 100 bp reads on an Illumina HiSeq2000. The paper's processing steps were these. SOAPnuke was used to process the raw data, with reads discarded if the reads contained adapters or uncalled bases, had a mean Phred below 15, or lacked an exact constant-primer or identifier match. COPE v1.2.5 was used to merge the high-quality paired reads, and each unique nucleotide sequence was defined as a clonotype. MiTCR v1.1 was used to align the clonotypes against IMGT TRBV, TRBD and TRBJ reference segments. Analysis was restricted to V-J combinations with a frequency above 0.0001, which covered over 98% of repertoires. A TCS score was defined as the ratio between F50 (clonal expansion) and ExV (chaos), using BLOSUM62-based TCRdist between CDR3 peptides within each V-J. Welch's t-statistics and random forest reduced several hundred V-J features to roughly 13, which were used in a naive Bayes classifier (R e1071). TCRdb itself trimmed the public reads at Q25 with fastp, ran MiXCR and retained productive beta chains. Rows are combined by CDR3 protein, so each entry shows the most common genes and DNA. The V and J calls were determined by TCRdb, not by the authors. For this sample the table gives approximately 740,000 distinct CDR3 sequences, of which around 15% were detected only once. In total, the top ten clones hold roughly 10% of the sample.

Stable Graves' hyperthyroidism was defined as no progression to ophthalmopathy during 18 months of follow-up. Hyperthyroidism patients were aged 18 to 65 years and newly diagnosed, with disease duration of less than 2 months. The study excluded patients with uncontrolled infections, other autoimmune diseases, pregnancy or lactation. Diagnoses relied on clinical symptoms, serum thyroxine and TRAb, thyroid ultrasound and orbital computed tomography. PBMCs were isolated from 7.5 to 10 ml of fresh peripheral blood by Ficoll-Paque density gradient centrifugation. Trizol reagent was used to extract total RNA, and RNA quality was then checked on an Agilent 2100 Bioanalyzer. The CDR3 goes from the cysteine to the phenylalanine over 16 residues. Only CDR3 DNA is held: 48 bases, read in frame from base 1. V loses 5 bases at its end and J loses 6 bases; junction bases beyond the gene matches: 13. This clonotype was observed at least ten times. Which antigen it targets is not known. Qualities for individual bases were not recorded, and no much larger clone is one base off.

The paper as a whole reports these results and caveats: During validation, the model predicted progression to ophthalmopathy a median of about 6.3 months ahead of onset, with around 71% sensitivity and around 73% specificity. Sample size was not statistically predetermined, and blinding of investigators to group allocation was not performed. Ophthalmopathy was separated from stable hyperthyroidism by a 13 V-J signature model, with approximately 90% sensitivity and approximately 81% specificity obtained in cross-validation and 80%/75% obtained in testing. Blood samples also contained most of the expanded thyroid clonotypes (frequency above 0.001), which suggests that blood repertoires may reflect thyroid immune responses.

Input material: blood. The receptor chain draws on TRBV12-3 or TRBV12-4 and TRBJ1-2, with 9 bases in between that match TRBD1. The receptor's source is a woman aged 18-30 years with Graves' hyperthyroidism. The encoded CDR3 is CASSQLIAGTGNGYTF. The bases are TGTGCCAGCAGTCAGCTTATCGCCGGGACAGGGAATGGCTACACCTTC.